A single sample gave rise to the 4 T cell receptor beta chains below, sequenced in a study of beta chain features in type 1 diabetes (dated by TCRdb to the late 2010s). Libraries came from the immunoSEQ multiplex PCR assay. The entire isolated RNA was reverse transcribed using the High Capacity cDNA Reverse Transcription Kit, and thus expressed TCRB transcripts were sequenced. In TCRdb, the immuneACCESS table is reduced to in-frame sequences with V and J assigned. These tables do not hold every clone; where another copy was compared, an unresolved V gene accounts for under half, and the others remain unexplained. The sample table records about 160,000 clones; 7.8% of these occur just once. The ten largest clones represent approximately 1% of the sample. Their antigen targets remain unknown. Findings and caveats that apply to the study as a whole: A moderate but significant shortening of TCRB CDR3 length was observed in type 1 diabetes patients in all four CD4+ subsets.

The sequencing sample was made of central memory CD4+ T cells from blood. All receptors come from a middle-aged woman with type 1 diabetes.

The chain links TRBV19 to TRBJ2-7, with 7 bases that match TRBD1. V was pared by 4 bases and J by 3 bases, with 3 bases of the junction left unmatched. Germline V gene data show CDR1 as LNHDA and CDR2 as SQIVND (reference sequence). CDR3 length: 13 residues. The CDR3 DNA reads as TGTGCCAGTAGTACCCGACAGGGCTACGAGCAGTACTTC. Translating it yields CASSTRQGYEQYF.

This rearrangement joins TRBV7-8 to TRBJ2-7; D remains ambiguous. CDR1 and CDR2 from the germline V gene are SGHVS and FQNEAQ. This CDR3 is built from 13 residues. V lost 5 bases and J lost 6, with 14 bases in between. CDR3 in amino acids: CASSSSARSEQYF. The CDR3 region has the DNA TGTGCCAGCAGCAGTAGTGCCCGGAGCGAGCAGTACTTC.

The chain recombines TRBV9 with TRBJ2-2; D may be TRBD1 (5 bases). CDR1 is SGDLS, CDR2 YYNGEE, per germline. Between the trimmed V and J ends, which lost 0 bases and 8 bases, there was a span of 11 bases. This CDR3 has 14 amino acids. CDR3 sequence: CASSVGQPEGELFF. The CDR3 nucleotides read TGTGCCAGCAGCGTAGGACAGCCCGAGGGGGAGCTGTTTTTT.

The rearrangement joins TRBV27 to TRBJ1-6, with TRBD1 identical over 8 bases. Germline CDR1 is MNHEY and CDR2 is SMNVEV (reference sequence). Trimming took 5 bases from V and 7 from J; bases not matched to a gene: 7. The CDR3 is 15 residues long. CDR3 residues: CASSPTRDRNSPLHF. CDR3 coding DNA: TGTGCCAGCAGTCCTACCCGGGACAGGAATTCACCCCTCCACTTT.